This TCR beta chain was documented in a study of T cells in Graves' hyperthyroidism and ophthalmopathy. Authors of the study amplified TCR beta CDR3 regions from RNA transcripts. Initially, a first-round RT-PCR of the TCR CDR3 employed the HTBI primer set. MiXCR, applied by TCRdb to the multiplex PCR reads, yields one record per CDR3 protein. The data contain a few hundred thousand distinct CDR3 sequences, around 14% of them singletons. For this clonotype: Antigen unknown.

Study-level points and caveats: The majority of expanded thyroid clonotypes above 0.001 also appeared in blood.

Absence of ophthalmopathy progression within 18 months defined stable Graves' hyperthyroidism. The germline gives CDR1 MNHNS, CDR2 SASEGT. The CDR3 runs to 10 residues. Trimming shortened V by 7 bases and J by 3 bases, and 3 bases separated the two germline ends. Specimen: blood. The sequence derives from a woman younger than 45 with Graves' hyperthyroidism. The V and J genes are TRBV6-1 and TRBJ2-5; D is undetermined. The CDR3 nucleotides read TGTGCCAGCAAGGAAGAGACCCAGTACTTC. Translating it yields CASKEETQYF.